These T cell receptor beta chains were read from a single sample in a study of T cells in Graves' hyperthyroidism and ophthalmopathy. TCRdb reprocessed the multiplex PCR reads via MiXCR and lists one record per CDR3 protein. The top ten clones hold around 7.8% of a sample with 500,000 to 750,000 distinct CDR3 sequences, approximately 14% of them seen once. Sequences were obtained from blood. These TCRs come from a woman aged 25-40 years with Graves' hyperthyroidism. CDR3s include the opening cysteine and the closing phenylalanine or tryptophan. The order of the fields is D gene, J gene, V gene, clone size, CDR3 protein, CDR3 DNA. D genes are given only for firm matches. Clone size is stated in some rows and not others, as once, few, many or a class when expanded.

-	TRBJ2-2	TRBV9	few	CASSVGTYTGELFF	TGTGCCAGCAGCGTGGGGACATACACCGGGGAGCTGTTTTTT
-	TRBJ2-1	TRBV30	many	CAWSDRDVPYNEQFF	TGTGCCTGGAGTGACAGGGATGTCCCCTACAATGAGCAGTTCTTC
-	TRBJ2-1	TRBV5-1	-	CASSLGGTLTYNEQFF	TGCGCCAGCAGCTTGGGGGGGACACTTACCTACAATGAGCAGTTCTTC
-	TRBJ1-1	TRBV30	-	CAWSVNRVTEAFF	TGTGCCTGGAGTGTAAACAGGGTGACTGAAGCCTTCTTT
-	TRBJ2-2	TRBV2	many	CATIPGATGNTGELFF	TGTGCCACCATACCAGGGGCTACCGGGAACACCGGGGAGCTGTTTTTT
TRBD1	TRBJ2-1	TRBV6-1	-	CASRSGQGAVNEQFF	TGTGCCAGCAGGAGCGGACAGGGGGCTGTTAATGAGCAGTTCTTC
-	TRBJ1-2	TRBV27	-	CASSSRGGSYGHTF	TGTGCCAGCAGTTCCCGGGGGGGGTCCTATGGCCACACCTTC
-	TRBJ2-3	TRBV29-1	-	CSVEGHDTRYF	TGCAGCGTTGAGGGGCACGATACGCGGTATTTT
TRBD1	TRBJ1-5	TRBV28	many	CASSFGGQRNQPQHF	TGTGCCAGCAGTTTCGGGGGACAGAGGAATCAGCCCCAGCATTTT
TRBD1	TRBJ2-1	TRBV10-3	many	CAISETGGAYNEQFF	TGTGCCATCAGTGAAACAGGGGGCGCCTACAATGAGCAGTTCTTC
-	TRBJ2-1	TRBV14	many	CASSQEQANEQFF	TGTGCCAGCAGCCAGGAACAGGCCAATGAGCAGTTCTTC
-	TRBJ1-2	TRBV27	-	CASSAGPPYGYTF	TGCGCCAGCAGTGCGGGCCCTCCCTATGGCTACACCTTC
-	TRBJ2-7	TRBV7-9	many	CASSSTLSYEQYF	TGTGCCAGCAGCTCCACTCTTTCCTACGAGCAGTACTTC
TRBD2	TRBJ2-1	TRBV4-1	-	CASSPTTVREGGPFF	TGCGCCAGCAGCCCCACGACGGTGCGGGAGGGGGGACCCTTCTTC
-	TRBJ2-5	TRBV5-1	-	CASSPSGPQETQYF	TGCGCCAGCAGCCCCTCAGGACCCCAAGAGACCCAGTACTTC
TRBD2	TRBJ2-4	TRBV11-2	few	CASSPLRLAGFKNIQYF	TGTGCCAGCAGCCCCCTGCGCCTAGCGGGGTTCAAAAACATTCAGTACTTC
-	TRBJ1-2	TRBV4-1	few	CASSHRDPDRYGYTF	TGCGCCAGCAGCCACCGGGACCCAGACCGCTATGGCTACACCTTC
-	TRBJ1-5	TRBV30	many	CAWSWAVGNQPQHF	TGTGCCTGGTCTTGGGCTGTGGGGAATCAGCCCCAGCATTTT
TRBD1	TRBJ1-6	TRBV10-2	few	CATTGTEYNSPLHF	TGCGCCACCACCGGGACAGAATATAATTCACCCCTCCACTTT
TRBD2	TRBJ2-3	TRBV4-1	-	CASSQRGRGRNPPDTQYF	TGCGCCAGCAGCCAGCGCGGGAGGGGCAGGAACCCACCAGATACGCAGTATTTT
-	TRBJ1-4	TRBV15	many	CATSRDARGTEKLFF	TGTGCCACCAGCAGAGATGCCAGGGGAACTGAAAAACTGTTTTTT
TRBD2	TRBJ2-5	TRBV24-1	few	CATSAITGGGETQYF	TGTGCCACCAGCGCCATTACGGGAGGTGGGGAGACCCAGTACTTC
TRBD2	TRBJ2-1	TRBV5-5	many	CASSFGRGGSYNEQFF	TGTGCCAGCAGCTTCGGGCGGGGGGGCTCCTACAATGAGCAGTTCTTC
TRBD1	TRBJ1-2	TRBV28	few	CASNNRGERYTF	TGTGCCAGCAACAACAGGGGGGAACGCTACACCTTC
TRBD1	TRBJ1-4	TRBV7-2	many	CASSLVSGGKATGNEKLFF	TGTGCCAGCAGCTTAGTGTCAGGGGGCAAAGCTACGGGTAATGAAAAACTGTTTTTT
TRBD2	TRBJ2-1	TRBV20-1	few	CSARDLASGRLYNEQFF	TGCAGTGCTAGAGATCTGGCTAGCGGGAGGCTCTACAATGAGCAGTTCTTC